Included here is one T cell receptor beta chain sequence, with context. TCRdb's table, derived via immunoSEQ multiplex PCR, lists solely in-frame clones and lacks some. Of roughly 34,000 clones listed, roughly 90% are singletons. Treatment specified: preoperative locoregional IRX-2 cytokine immunotherapy. These data originate in a study of preoperative IRX-2 immunotherapy in early breast cancer. V lost 6 bases and J lost 9, with 21 bases in between. Germline-derived CDR1 and CDR2 are LGHNT and FRNRAP. This CDR3 is built from 15 residues. The origin of this receptor is a human donor with breast cancer. The sample was tumor tissue, taken after IRX-2 immunotherapy. This chain uses TRBV12-5 with TRBJ1-3; the D gene is possibly TRBD1 (5 bases). The CDR3 protein is CASGSGPGGVSTIYF. CDR3 nucleotides: TGTGCTAGTGGGTCAGGTCCGGGGGGAGTTAGCACCATATATTTT.